What follows are 26 T cell receptor beta chains derived from one specimen sequenced in a study of long-term antiretroviral therapy in people with HIV (dated by TCRdb to between 2021 and 2023). The immunoSEQ hsTCRB v3.0 assay was used at survey level resolution for TRB variable region sequencing. TCRdb took over this immuneACCESS table, retaining in-frame rearrangements with V and J assigned. Such tables are incomplete; in checked studies, under half of the missing clones stem from an unresolved V gene, and the remainder is unexplained. The sample contains around 19,000 clones, about 81% of them found a single time. 8% to 10% of the sample is in the top ten clones. Sequenced material: unsorted PBMCs, taken 0.3 years before starting antiretroviral therapy. Receptors were obtained from a man aged 45 to 65 with HIV.

Only one count was recorded for this clone. This rearrangement joins TRBV11-2 to TRBJ2-5; 9 bases align to TRBD2. The junction had 12 bases not matched to a gene; V was cut back by 5 bases and J by 5 bases. Germline assignment: CDR1 SGHAT and CDR2 FQNNGV. This CDR3 contains 16 residues. DNA of the CDR3: TGTGCCAGCAGCCCCCTGGGGGCTAGCGGGGCGGAGACCCAGTACTTC. Its translation is CASSPLGASGAETQYF.

This clone appeared once. The chain has TRBV13 and TRBJ2-4; 8 bases fit TRBD2. This CDR3 has 20 amino acids. With 4 bases clipped from V and 2 bases from J, the junction kept 19 bases outside the gene matches. The germline CDR1 and CDR2 sequences are PRHDT and FYEKMQ (reference sequence). This CDR3 is CASSSQWASWAGGTKNIQYF. Here the CDR3 DNA reads TGTGCCAGCAGCTCCCAGTGGGCCTCCTGGGCGGGAGGAACCAAAAACATTCAGTACTTC.

The V gene is TRBV5-1, the J gene TRBJ2-2, with 8 bases identical to TRBD2. Losses at the gene ends were 6 bases for V and 2 bases for J; bases not matched to a gene: 12. Germline assignment: CDR1 SGHRS and CDR2 YFSETQ. The CDR3 runs to 17 residues. The DNA for the CDR3 is TGCGCCAGCACCTCTGACGGGGGGGACCCCAACACCGGGGAGCTGTTTTTT. Translating gives CASTSDGGDPNTGELFF.

This clone came up once. V is TRBV5-1 and J is TRBJ2-2; D is unclear. The CDR3 spans 16 residues. Trimming removed 0 bases from V and 1 base from J, with 10 bases in between. CDR1 SGHRS and CDR2 YFSETQ come from the germline V gene. The CDR3 nucleotides read TGCGCCAGCAGCTTGGATGACCTTCAGAACACCGGGGAGCTGTTTTTT. Encoded protein: CASSLDDLQNTGELFF.

The CDR3 loop reads CASSLSGRPYNEQFF. Written as DNA, the CDR3 is TGCGCCAGCAGCCTTAGCGGGAGGCCCTACAATGAGCAGTTCTTC. This chain links TRBV5-1 with TRBJ2-1; 10 nucleotides line up with TRBD2. The trim removed 4 bases at V and 2 bases at J, leaving 3 bases unmatched. The germline CDR1 and CDR2 sequences are SGHRS and YFSETQ. This CDR3 contains 15 residues.

V and J are TRBV5-1 and TRBJ1-3, with a possible D match to TRBD1 (5 bases). Trimming took 4 bases from V and 9 from J, leaving 17 bases between them. The CDR3 length is 14 residues. Germline-derived CDR1 and CDR2 are SGHRS and YFSETQ. The CDR3 DNA reads TGCGCCAGCAGCGAAAAATCTGGGGGGGGCACCATATATTTT. This sequence encodes CASSEKSGGGTIYF.

The chain recombines TRBV27 with TRBJ2-1; 9 bases are a match to TRBD1. Germline-derived CDR1 and CDR2 are MNHEY and SMNVEV (reference sequence). The CDR3 runs 13 residues. With 5 bases clipped from V and 9 bases from J, the junction kept 5 bases outside the gene matches. The CDR3 region is CASSAGTGSEQFF. For the CDR3, the DNA is TGTGCCAGCAGTGCTGGGACAGGGAGTGAGCAGTTCTTC.

The chain combines TRBV11-3 with TRBJ2-1, with 9 bases identical to TRBD2. The germline V gene has CDR1 SGHNT and CDR2 YENEEA. The CDR3 consists of 16 residues. Trimming at V came to 5 bases and at J to 8 bases, leaving 13 bases not matched to a gene. CDR3 loop: CASSPVVAGGPDEQFF. CDR3 nucleotide sequence: TGTGCCAGCAGCCCAGTGGTGGCGGGGGGGCCCGATGAGCAGTTCTTC.

The CDR3 sequence: CATSRDPGRLYNEQFF. CDR3 DNA: TGTGCCACCAGCAGAGATCCAGGCAGACTCTACAATGAGCAGTTCTTC. The V and J genes are TRBV15 and TRBJ2-1; no clear D. This CDR3 comprises 16 residues. Between the trimmed V and J ends, which lost 0 bases and 3 bases, there was a span of 12 bases. Germline CDR1 reads LNHNV; CDR2 reads YYDKDF (reference sequence).

The chain carries TRBV6-6 and TRBJ1-2; possible D gene TRBD1, 5 bases. Trimming took 2 bases from V and 3 from J, leaving 10 bases between them. The CDR3 runs to 14 residues. Germline V lookup: CDR1 MNHNY, CDR2 SVGAGI (reference sequence). This CDR3 reads CASSYVQGHYGYTF. CDR3 in DNA: TGTGCCAGCAGTTACGTTCAGGGTCACTATGGCTACACCTTC.

V gene TRBV7-2 combines with J gene TRBJ2-7, with D unresolved. Trimming cost V 4 bases and J 4 bases, with 8 bases left between them. Germline CDR1 reads SGHTA; CDR2 reads FQGNSA. CDR3 length equals 12 residues. CDR3: CASSSDWYEQYF. CDR3 DNA sequence: TGTGCCAGCAGCTCTGACTGGTACGAGCAGTACTTC.

V is TRBV18 and J is TRBJ1-2; TRBD1 matches 7 bases. CDR3 length: 15 amino acids. The V gene end was trimmed by 4 bases and the J gene end by 3 bases; junction bases not matched to a gene: 8. Germline V gives CDR1 KGHSH, CDR2 LQKENI. The CDR3 sequence: CASSLPGGSYYGYTF. The CDR3 nucleotides read TGTGCCAGCTCACTACCAGGGGGGTCCTACTATGGCTACACCTTC. The variable domain in full, completed from reference TRBV18 and TRBJ1-2, reads NAGVMQNPRHLVRRRGQEARLRCSPMKGHSHVYWYRQLPEEGLKFMVYLQKENIIDESGMPKERFSAEFPKEGPSILRIQQVVRGDSAAYFCASSLPGGSYYGYTFGSGTRLTVV.

This chain uses TRBV6-4 with TRBJ1-2; 9 bases match TRBD1. The trim removed 0 bases at V and 4 bases at J, leaving 3 bases unmatched. The CDR3 extends over 15 amino acids. Germline lookup yields CDR1 MRHNA and CDR2 SNTAGT. Here the CDR3 DNA reads TGTGCCAGCAGTGACTCGATGGGACAGGGCTATGGCTACACCTTC. Amino acids: CASSDSMGQGYGYTF.

The chain carries TRBV18 and TRBJ2-7, with D maybe TRBD1 (5 bases). Germline lookup yields CDR1 KGHSH and CDR2 LQKENI. The V and J ends lost 2 bases and 1 base respectively, with 9 bases between them. CDR3 length: 14 amino acids. The CDR3 reads CASSPKGDSYEQYF. The DNA of the CDR3 is TGTGCCAGCTCACCAAAAGGGGATTCCTACGAGCAGTACTTC.

The rearrangement links TRBV28 to TRBJ2-2, with D hard to call. From germline, CDR1 is MDHEN and CDR2 SYDVKM. The CDR3 consists of 17 residues. Trimming pared 5 bases from V and 0 bases from J, leaving 16 bases between. The CDR3 nucleotides are TGTGCCAGCAGTCCAGGAATTTGGGCGTCGAACACCGGGGAGCTGTTTTTT. This translates into CASSPGIWASNTGELFF.

The V and J genes are TRBV4-3 and TRBJ2-6; 7 bases line up with TRBD2. The CDR3 contains 16 residues. The V gene end was trimmed by 0 bases and the J gene end by 2 bases; junction bases not matched to a gene: 1. The germline CDR1 and CDR2 sequences are LGHNA and YSLEER. CDR3 DNA sequence: TGCGCCAGCAGCCAAGATGGGGGGGCTGGGGCCAACGTCCTGACTTTC. Amino acid sequence: CASSQDGGAGANVLTF.

The chain uses TRBV7-8 and TRBJ2-2; D perhaps matches TRBD2 (7 bases). Germline loops: CDR1 SGHVS, CDR2 FQNEAQ. The V and J ends lost 2 bases and 2 bases respectively, with 12 bases between them. CDR3 length equals 16 residues. The DNA for the CDR3 is TGTGCCAGCAGCTTACGGGGGGCTACTAACACCGGGGAGCTGTTTTTT. It is translated as CASSLRGATNTGELFF.

The V gene is TRBV5-4, the J gene TRBJ2-7; 7 bases are a match to TRBD2. V gave up 3 bases and J gave up 0 bases; unmatched junction bases: 3. The CDR3 sequence is 14 residues long. The germline CDR1 and CDR2 sequences are SGHNT and YYREEE (reference sequence). CDR3 nucleotide sequence: TGTGCCAGCAGCTCGAAGCGGGACTCCTACGAGCAGTACTTC. Translating it yields CASSSKRDSYEQYF.

This clone was found a few times. This chain links TRBV7-2 with TRBJ2-5, with a possible D match to TRBD2 (6 bases). This CDR3 spans 17 amino acids. Looked up from germline, CDR1 is SGHTA and CDR2 is FQGNSA. V lost 1 base and J 0 bases, leaving 15 bases between the germline ends. The CDR3 coding sequence is TGTGCCAGCAGCTTAGGGGCGGCTAGCGAGTACCAAGAGACCCAGTACTTC. Protein: CASSLGAASEYQETQYF.

This clone is a singleton in its sample. The CDR3 sequence: CASSPSQGNNEQFF. The CDR3 nucleotides read TGTGCCAGCTCGCCCTCCCAGGGGAACAATGAGCAGTTCTTC. The V gene is TRBV18, the J gene TRBJ2-1; weak D call: TRBD1 (6 bases). Germline loops: CDR1 KGHSH, CDR2 LQKENI. Trimming left V 6 bases short and J 5 bases short, with 14 bases between. This CDR3 contains 14 residues. Full variable domain (remainder filled in from reference TRBV18 and TRBJ2-1): NAGVMQNPRHLVRRRGQEARLRCSPMKGHSHVYWYRQLPEEGLKFMVYLQKENIIDESGMPKERFSAEFPKEGPSILRIQQVVRGDSAAYFCASSPSQGNNEQFFGPGTRLTVL.

This clone was seen only a few times. The J gene is TRBJ2-2, the V gene TRBV4-3; D is possibly TRBD1 (6 bases). V was trimmed by 2 bases and J by 1 base, leaving 11 bases between them. Germline V gives CDR1 LGHNA, CDR2 YSLEER. CDR3 length equals 16 residues. CDR3 amino acids: CASSQTPGQNTGELFF. CDR3 nucleotides: TGCGCCAGCAGCCAAACGCCGGGACAGAACACCGGGGAGCTGTTTTTT.

The chain joins TRBV27 to TRBJ2-3, with D maybe TRBD2 (7 bases). V lost 2 bases and J lost 0, with 12 bases in between. This CDR3 contains 16 residues. Germline CDR1 reads MNHEY; CDR2 reads SMNVEV (reference sequence). The CDR3 DNA follows: TGTGCCAGCAGTTTAGTCGGGGGGCTGAGCACAGATACGCAGTATTTT. Translated: CASSLVGGLSTDTQYF.

V and J are TRBV5-6 and TRBJ1-2, with a weak D call TRBD1 (5 bases). The CDR3 has 12 amino acids. V lost 0 bases and J 8 bases, leaving 8 bases between the germline ends. CDR1 and CDR2 (germline): SGHDT, YYEEEE. DNA of the CDR3: TGTGCCAGCAGCTTGGGACAGATCGGCTACACCTTC. This codes for CASSLGQIGYTF.

V gene TRBV4-1 combines with J gene TRBJ2-5; tentatively, D is TRBD2 (6 bases). V was trimmed by 1 base and J by 1 base, leaving 13 bases between them. Germline V CDR1 and CDR2: MGHRA, YSYEKL. CDR3 length: 16 residues. CDR3 in amino acids: CASSQGAGRGQETQYF. The CDR3 coding sequence is TGCGCCAGCAGCCAAGGGGCGGGAAGGGGCCAAGAGACCCAGTACTTC.

CDR3 protein: CSHPTSGNYEQFF. CDR3 DNA sequence: TGCAGCCACCCTACTAGCGGGAATTATGAGCAGTTCTTC. The V and J genes are TRBV29-1 and TRBJ2-1; 10 bases align to TRBD2. The junction had 9 bases not matched to a gene; V was cut back by 8 bases and J by 8 bases. The CDR3 consists of 13 residues. Germline assignment: CDR1 SQVTM and CDR2 ANQGSEA.

This clone showed up just a few times. The chain uses TRBV11-2 and TRBJ2-7; D gene uncertain. The V and J ends lost 1 base and 6 bases respectively, with 4 bases between them. Germline V gene data show CDR1 as SGHAT and CDR2 as FQNNGV. The CDR3 is 11 residues long. The CDR3 protein is CASSLVGEQYF. The CDR3 coding sequence is TGTGCCAGCAGCTTAGTGGGCGAGCAGTACTTC.